A selection of T cell receptor beta chains follows, all from one sample in a study of blood T cell repertoires in COVID-19. Some clones are missing from TCRdb's copy, which holds only in-frame ones; the method was immunoSEQ multiplex PCR. The sample lists around 220,000 clones; 65% to 85% were seen once. Material for sequencing was peripheral blood. Receptors were obtained from a woman of 80 years or more with acute or convalescent COVID-19. The CDR3 runs from the conserved cysteine through the conserved F or W. A D gene is named only where the DNA matches it firmly. Expanded clones get a size class; other rows say once, few or many, or leave the size out.

V gene: TRBV3-1/TRBV3-2; clone size: .; D gene: .; J gene: TRBJ2-7; CDR3 protein: CASSQELELGEQYF; CDR3 DNA: TGTGCCAGCAGCCAAGAATTGGAGCTGGGTGAGCAGTACTTC
V gene: TRBV9; clone size: .; D gene: TRBD2; J gene: TRBJ2-5; CDR3 protein: CASSVATSGGAETQYF; CDR3 DNA: TGTGCCAGCAGCGTAGCTACTAGCGGGGGGGCAGAGACCCAGTACTTC
V gene: TRBV5-1; clone size: .; D gene: TRBD1; J gene: TRBJ1-6; CDR3 protein: CASSRDSVYNSPLHF; CDR3 DNA: TGCGCCAGCAGCCGGGACAGCGTTTATAATTCACCCCTCCACTTT
V gene: TRBV10-3; clone size: .; D gene: .; J gene: TRBJ2-5; CDR3 protein: CAISDPRKETQYF; CDR3 DNA: TGTGCCATCAGTGACCCTAGGAAAGAGACCCAGTACTTC
V gene: TRBV5-4; clone size: .; D gene: TRBD1; J gene: TRBJ1-1; CDR3 protein: CASSLQGGPGTEAFF; CDR3 DNA: TGTGCCAGCAGCCTTCAGGGGGGCCCGGGCACTGAAGCTTTCTTT
V gene: TRBV29-1; clone size: .; D gene: TRBD1; J gene: TRBJ1-6; CDR3 protein: CSVDPGQGTLHF; CDR3 DNA: TGCAGCGTGGACCCGGGACAGGGGACCCTCCACTTT
V gene: TRBV5-1; clone size: .; D gene: .; J gene: TRBJ2-7; CDR3 protein: CASSLGPGSSYEQYF; CDR3 DNA: TGCGCCAGCAGCTTGGGACCAGGTAGCTCCTACGAGCAGTACTTC
V gene: TRBV9; clone size: few; D gene: TRBD2; J gene: TRBJ2-1; CDR3 protein: CASSVGGLAGGQFF; CDR3 DNA: TGTGCCAGCAGCGTAGGAGGACTAGCGGGGGGGCAGTTCTTC
V gene: TRBV27; clone size: few; D gene: TRBD1; J gene: TRBJ1-6; CDR3 protein: CASSLMSGQGAKNSPLHF; CDR3 DNA: TGTGCCAGCAGTTTAATGTCGGGACAGGGGGCGAAGAATTCACCCCTCCACTTT
V gene: TRBV10-3; clone size: .; D gene: TRBD1; J gene: TRBJ1-4; CDR3 protein: CAIAPGQGFEKLFF; CDR3 DNA: TGTGCCATCGCACCGGGACAGGGGTTTGAAAAACTGTTTTTT
V gene: TRBV4-3; clone size: .; D gene: .; J gene: TRBJ2-4; CDR3 protein: CASSQDGTGSIQYF; CDR3 DNA: TGCGCCAGCAGCCAAGATGGGACCGGGAGCATTCAGTACTTC
V gene: TRBV7-8; clone size: .; D gene: TRBD1; J gene: TRBJ1-3; CDR3 protein: CASSLGDSGNTIYF; CDR3 DNA: TGTGCCAGCAGCTTAGGGGACAGTGGAAACACCATATATTTT
V gene: TRBV2; clone size: once; D gene: TRBD1; J gene: TRBJ1-4; CDR3 protein: CASRNRDSRNEKLFF; CDR3 DNA: TGTGCCAGCAGAAACCGGGACAGCCGCAATGAAAAACTGTTTTTT
V gene: TRBV4-2; clone size: .; D gene: .; J gene: TRBJ1-2; CDR3 protein: CASSQEDPREDGYTF; CDR3 DNA: TGTGCCAGCAGCCAAGAGGACCCCAGGGAGGACGGCTACACCTTC
V gene: TRBV12-3/TRBV12-4; clone size: .; D gene: .; J gene: TRBJ2-7; CDR3 protein: CASSFRGEQYF; CDR3 DNA: TGTGCCAGCAGTTTTAGGGGTGAGCAGTACTTC
V gene: TRBV3-1/TRBV3-2; clone size: .; D gene: .; J gene: TRBJ1-4; CDR3 protein: CASSLGWDEKLFF; CDR3 DNA: TGTGCCAGCAGCCTCGGGTGGGATGAAAAACTGTTTTTT
V gene: TRBV30; clone size: once; D gene: .; J gene: TRBJ1-2; CDR3 protein: CAWMADSPNYYGYTF; CDR3 DNA: TGTGCCTGGATGGCGGACAGCCCAAACTACTATGGCTACACCTTC
V gene: TRBV19; clone size: .; D gene: TRBD1; J gene: TRBJ1-2; CDR3 protein: CASSIGSTPDRAGNYGYTF; CDR3 DNA: TGTGCCAGTAGTATAGGGTCAACACCTGACAGGGCCGGGAACTATGGCTACACCTTC
V gene: TRBV2; clone size: .; D gene: TRBD2; J gene: TRBJ2-3; CDR3 protein: CASNPGLARTDTQYF; CDR3 DNA: TGTGCCAGCAATCCGGGACTAGCCCGCACAGATACGCAGTATTTT
V gene: TRBV7-2; clone size: .; D gene: TRBD2; J gene: TRBJ2-7; CDR3 protein: CASSLAATSAHEQYF; CDR3 DNA: TGTGCCAGCAGCTTAGCGGCGACTAGCGCCCACGAGCAGTACTTC
V gene: TRBV3-1/TRBV3-2; clone size: once; D gene: .; J gene: TRBJ1-5; CDR3 protein: CASSQDNRSNHQPQHF; CDR3 DNA: TGTGCCAGCAGCCAAGATAACAGGAGCAATCACCAGCCCCAGCATTTT
V gene: TRBV11-3; clone size: .; D gene: TRBD2; J gene: TRBJ2-3; CDR3 protein: CASSYFSGALRDTQYF; CDR3 DNA: TGTGCCAGCAGCTACTTTAGCGGGGCCCTCAGGGATACGCAGTATTTT
V gene: TRBV5-1; clone size: once; D gene: TRBD1; J gene: TRBJ2-7; CDR3 protein: CASSLSGTGGNEQYF; CDR3 DNA: TGCGCCAGCAGTCTTTCCGGGACAGGAGGAAACGAGCAGTACTTC
V gene: TRBV10-3; clone size: .; D gene: TRBD1; J gene: TRBJ1-5; CDR3 protein: CASTGGDQPQHF; CDR3 DNA: TGTGCCAGTACAGGGGGTGATCAGCCCCAGCATTTT
V gene: TRBV11-2; clone size: .; D gene: TRBD2; J gene: TRBJ2-7; CDR3 protein: CASSAGLAGGPYYEQYF; CDR3 DNA: TGTGCCAGCAGCGCGGGACTAGCGGGCGGTCCTTACTACGAGCAGTACTTC
V gene: TRBV19; clone size: .; D gene: .; J gene: TRBJ1-4; CDR3 protein: CASSSQGYEKLFF; CDR3 DNA: TGTGCCAGTAGTAGTCAGGGCTATGAAAAACTGTTTTTT